The 24 T cell receptor beta chains in this list originate from one sample, sequenced in a study of CXCR3-negative and CXCR3-positive naive CD8 T cells. The study made its TRB cDNA libraries by 5' RACE, adding UMI labels. TCRdb reprocessed the 5' RACE reads and keeps a single row for each CDR3 protein, giving no DNA. The specimen's table records about 120,000 distinct CDR3 sequences. The source material was naive CXCR3- CD8+ T cells from blood. Subset: CD45RO-CCR7+CD27+CD95- naive CD8+ T cells lacking CXCR3 (TNR3-). Source of these receptors: a human donor in good health. Some clones in this sample may be carry-over from other donors' samples.

J is TRBJ2-1 and V is TRBV27. CDR1 and CDR2 from the germline V gene are MNHEY and SMNVEV (reference sequence). The CDR3 runs 13 residues. This chain's CDR3 is CASSLFFYNEQFF.

The chain uses TRBV4-1 and TRBJ2-1; checking the TCRdb D call of TRBD2 is not possible without DNA. The CDR3 length is 18 residues. Per the germline V gene, CDR1 is MGHRA and CDR2 is YSYEKL. This chain's CDR3 is CASSQDFLGAGGYNEQFF.

This chain links TRBV7-9 with TRBJ1-2; without DNA, the TCRdb call of TRBD1 cannot be checked. Germline V gives CDR1 SEHNR, CDR2 FQNEAQ (reference sequence). The CDR3 consists of 14 residues. The CDR3 spells CASSLVGVNYGYTF.

J is TRBJ2-1 and V is TRBV7-9; TCRdb indicates TRBD1, and absent DNA this call remains unverified. CDR1 and CDR2 (germline): SEHNR, FQNEAQ (reference sequence). The CDR3 has 14 amino acids. This CDR3 is CASSYLTGGNEQFF. Supplemented by reference TRBV7-9 and TRBJ2-1, the full variable domain reads DTGVSQNPRHKITKRGQNVTFRCDPISEHNRLYWYRQTLGQGPEFLTYFQNEAQLEKSRLLSDRFSAERPKGSFSTLEIQRTEQGDSAMYLCASSYLTGGNEQFFGPGTRLTVL.

The chain employs TRBV4-3 and TRBJ1-1; the D call from TCRdb, TRBD1, cannot be confirmed without DNA. The CDR3 extends over 17 amino acids. The germline CDR1 and CDR2 sequences are LGHNA and YSLEER. The CDR3 loop reads CASSPHHQGQLNTEAFF.

The CDR3 reads CSVEGGDRGYEQYF. The rearrangement links TRBV29-1 to TRBJ2-7; the TCRdb call, TRBD1, lacks DNA for checking. Germline V lookup: CDR1 SQVTM, CDR2 ANQGSEA. The CDR3 is 14 residues long.

The chain recombines TRBV4-1 with TRBJ2-1; without DNA, the TCRdb call of TRBD2 cannot be checked. The CDR3 runs to 16 residues. Germline-derived CDR1 and CDR2 are MGHRA and YSYEKL. CDR3 region: CASSQAALAGDNEQFF.

The chain joins TRBV7-2 to TRBJ1-1; the TCRdb call, TRBD1, lacks DNA for checking. This CDR3 has 13 residues. Germline V CDR1 and CDR2: SGHTA, FQGNSA. CDR3 region: CASTLTGIAEAFF. Complete variable domain (other parts from reference TRBV7-2 and TRBJ1-1): GAGVSQSPSNKVTEKGKDVELRCDPISGHTALYWYRQSLGQGLEFLIYFQGNSAPDKSGLPSDRFSAERTGGSVSTLTIQRTQQEDSAVYLCASTLTGIAEAFFGQGTRLTVV.

This sequence joins TRBV2 and TRBJ2-7; the TCRdb D gene call, TRBD1, has no DNA to confirm it. Germline V gene data show CDR1 as SNHLY and CDR2 as FYNNEI. This CDR3 is 12 amino acids long. This CDR3 reads CASLTGDYEQYF.

V gene TRBV4-1 combines with J gene TRBJ2-3. Per germline, CDR1 MGHRA and CDR2 YSYEKL. The CDR3 loop spans 13 amino acids. The CDR3 sequence is CASSQSHSYTQYF.

J is TRBJ2-2 and V is TRBV11-2; TCRdb names TRBD2, which stays unverified in the absence of DNA. CDR3 length: 14 residues. Germline CDR1 reads SGHAT; CDR2 reads FQNNGV. CDR3 sequence: CASSLAQEVGELFF.

The chain uses TRBV11-1 and TRBJ2-1. From germline, CDR1 is SGHAT and CDR2 FQDESV (reference sequence). This CDR3 contains 12 residues. CDR3 protein: CASSVGNNEQFF.

The rearrangement uses TRBV10-3 and TRBJ1-1; the TCRdb D gene call, TRBD1, has no DNA to confirm it. The CDR3 is made up of 17 amino acids. CDR1 ENHRY and CDR2 SYGVKD come from the germline V gene. CDR3 sequence: CAISESRQGTGDTEAFF.

This chain uses TRBV5-1 with TRBJ2-7; TCRdb designates TRBD1, a call that cannot be tested without DNA. The CDR3 spans 16 residues. Looked up from germline, CDR1 is SGHRS and CDR2 is YFSETQ. CDR3 sequence: CASSPPLGVQAYEQYF.

The chain recombines TRBV25-1 with TRBJ2-1; TCRdb's assignment of TRBD1 cannot be checked, as there is no DNA. CDR3 length equals 16 residues. CDR1 and CDR2 from the germline V gene are MGHDK and SYGVNS. The CDR3 spells CASSLRGGVVRNEQFF.

This chain uses TRBV29-1 with TRBJ2-7; the D gene TCRdb calls, TRBD1, cannot be checked with no DNA. This CDR3 spans 14 amino acids. CDR1 and CDR2 (germline): SQVTM, ANQGSEA. The CDR3 loop is CSVAPMRGTYEQYF.

The V gene is TRBV28, the J gene TRBJ2-7. The CDR3 loop spans 13 amino acids. Per the germline V gene, CDR1 is MDHEN and CDR2 is SYDVKM. The CDR3 loop is CASSKDGAYEQYF.

The rearrangement joins TRBV7-6 to TRBJ2-7. Germline values: CDR1 SGHVS, CDR2 FNYEAQ. The CDR3 covers 16 residues. The CDR3 reads CASSFIIPLSTYEQYF.

V is TRBV29-1 and J is TRBJ2-5; TCRdb reports TRBD1, a call that lacks DNA to check it against. This CDR3 region has 13 residues. Looked up from germline, CDR1 is SQVTM and CDR2 is ANQGSEA. CDR3 sequence reads: CSVEPAGEETQYF.

This rearrangement joins TRBV6-2 or TRBV6-3 to TRBJ2-3; the TCRdb call, TRBD2, lacks DNA for checking. Germline V gene sequence: CDR1 MNHEY, CDR2 SVGEGT. This CDR3 region has 12 residues. CDR3: CASTTPRDTQYF.

This chain uses TRBV7-9 with TRBJ1-2; TCRdb gives TRBD1 as the D gene, but with no DNA this cannot be confirmed. The CDR3 contains 14 residues. From germline, CDR1 is SEHNR and CDR2 FQNEAQ (reference sequence). The CDR3 here is CASSPGASNYGYTF.

This chain joins TRBV10-1 and TRBJ2-5; TCRdb outputs TRBD1, but without DNA this stays unchecked. This CDR3 region has 15 residues. In germline, CDR1 is WNHNN, CDR2 SYGVQD (reference sequence). CDR3 residues: CASRKGTGGQETQYF.

V usage is TRBV12-3 or TRBV12-4 and J usage is TRBJ2-5; lacking DNA, the TRBD2 call made by TCRdb goes unchecked. The CDR3 contains 13 residues. The CDR3 spells CASSSPLEETQYF.

The gene calls are TRBV23-1 and TRBJ1-1. TRBV23-1 is recorded as an ORF, its role being uncertain. This CDR3 is built from 13 residues. CDR3: CASRTRPSTEVFF.